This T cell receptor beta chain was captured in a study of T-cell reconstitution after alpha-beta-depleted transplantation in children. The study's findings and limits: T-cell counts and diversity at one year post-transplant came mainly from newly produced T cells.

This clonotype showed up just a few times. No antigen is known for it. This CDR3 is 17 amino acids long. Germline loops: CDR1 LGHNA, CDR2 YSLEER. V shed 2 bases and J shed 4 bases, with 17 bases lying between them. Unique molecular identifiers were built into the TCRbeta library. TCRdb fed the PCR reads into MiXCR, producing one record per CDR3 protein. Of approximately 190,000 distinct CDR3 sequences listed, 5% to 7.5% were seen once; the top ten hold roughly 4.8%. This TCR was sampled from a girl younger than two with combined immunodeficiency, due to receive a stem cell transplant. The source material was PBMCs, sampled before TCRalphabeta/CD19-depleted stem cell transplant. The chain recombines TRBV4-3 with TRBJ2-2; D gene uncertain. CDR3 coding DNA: TGCGCCAGCAGCCAATACGAAGTAGCAACGACCACCGGGGAGCTGTTTTTT. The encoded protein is CASSQYEVATTTGELFF.